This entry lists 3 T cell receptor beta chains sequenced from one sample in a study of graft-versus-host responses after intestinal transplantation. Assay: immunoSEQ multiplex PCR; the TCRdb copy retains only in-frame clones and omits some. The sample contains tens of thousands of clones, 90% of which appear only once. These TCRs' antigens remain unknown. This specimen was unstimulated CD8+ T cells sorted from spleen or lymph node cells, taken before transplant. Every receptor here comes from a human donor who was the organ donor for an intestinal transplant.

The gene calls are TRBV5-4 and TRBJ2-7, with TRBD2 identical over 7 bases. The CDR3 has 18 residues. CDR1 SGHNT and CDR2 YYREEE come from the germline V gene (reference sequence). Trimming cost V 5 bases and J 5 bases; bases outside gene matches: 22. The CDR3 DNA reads TGTGCCAGCAGAAATGGGGGGGAAGCGGGGTTTTATGGGAACGAGCAGTACGTC. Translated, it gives CASRNGGEAGFYGNEQYV.

Written as DNA, the CDR3 is TGCGCCAGCAGCCAAGATACGGCGGGGAACACTGAAGCTTTCTTT. Its protein is CASSQDTAGNTEAFF. The chain has TRBV4-3 and TRBJ1-1; D unresolved. Germline values: CDR1 LGHNA, CDR2 YSLEER. The V gene lost 0 bases and the J gene lost 1 base, with 9 bases spanning the gap. The CDR3 is 15 residues long.

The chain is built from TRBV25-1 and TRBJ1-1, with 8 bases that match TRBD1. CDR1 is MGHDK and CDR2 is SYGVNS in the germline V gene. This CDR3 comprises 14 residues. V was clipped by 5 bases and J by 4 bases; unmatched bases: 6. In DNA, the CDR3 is TGTGCCAGCAGTATGCAGGGGGCGGTCACTGAAGCTTTCTTT. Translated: CASSMQGAVTEAFF.